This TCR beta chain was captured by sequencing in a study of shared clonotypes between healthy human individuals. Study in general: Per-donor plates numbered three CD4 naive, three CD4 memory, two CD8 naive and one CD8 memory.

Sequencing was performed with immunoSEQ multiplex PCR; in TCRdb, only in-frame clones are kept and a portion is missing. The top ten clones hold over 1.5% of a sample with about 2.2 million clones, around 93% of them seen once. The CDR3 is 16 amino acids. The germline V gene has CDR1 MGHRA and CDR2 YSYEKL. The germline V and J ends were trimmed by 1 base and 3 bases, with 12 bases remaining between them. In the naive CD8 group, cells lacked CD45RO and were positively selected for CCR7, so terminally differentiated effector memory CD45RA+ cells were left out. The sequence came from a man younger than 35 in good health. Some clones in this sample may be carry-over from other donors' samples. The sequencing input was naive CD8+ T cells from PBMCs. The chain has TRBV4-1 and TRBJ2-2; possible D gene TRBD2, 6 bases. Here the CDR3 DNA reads TGCGCCAGCAGCCAAGTCTTCGGGAGAGACACCGGGGAGCTGTTTTTT. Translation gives CASSQVFGRDTGELFF.